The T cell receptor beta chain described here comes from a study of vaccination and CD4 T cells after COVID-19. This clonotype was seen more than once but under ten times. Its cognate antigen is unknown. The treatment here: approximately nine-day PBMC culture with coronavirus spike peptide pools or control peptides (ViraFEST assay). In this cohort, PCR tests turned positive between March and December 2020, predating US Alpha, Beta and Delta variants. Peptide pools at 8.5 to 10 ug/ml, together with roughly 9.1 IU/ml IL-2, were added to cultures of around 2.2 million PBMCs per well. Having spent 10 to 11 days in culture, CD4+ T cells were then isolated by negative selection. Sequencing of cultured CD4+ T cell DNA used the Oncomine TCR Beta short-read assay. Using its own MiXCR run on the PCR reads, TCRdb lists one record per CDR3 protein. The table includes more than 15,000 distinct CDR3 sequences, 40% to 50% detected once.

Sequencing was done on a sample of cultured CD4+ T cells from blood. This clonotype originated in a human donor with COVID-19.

In DNA, the CDR3 is TGTGCCAGCAGCCGCCAAGCTGGGGCCAGCTCCTATAATTCACCCCTCCACTTT. Amino acid sequence: CASSRQAGASSYNSPLHF. V and J are TRBV3-1 and TRBJ1-6; D possibly corresponds to TRBD1 (5 bases). This CDR3 spans 18 amino acids. The V end lost 4 bases, the J end lost 0 bases, and 16 bases lay between the germline ends. CDR1 LGHDT and CDR2 YNNKEL come from the germline V gene (reference sequence).